This T cell receptor (beta chain) stems from a study of post-analysis software for immune sequencing data. Comment on this clonotype: Its antigen remains unidentified.

Study conclusions and caveats: Four to six TRBV segments, including TRBV5-6, TRBV5-1 and TRBV20-1, were more frequent in patients than controls.

The CDR3 length is 15 residues. V was shortened by 5 bases and J by 4 bases, with 16 bases between the two germline ends. Per the germline V gene, CDR1 is SGHAT and CDR2 is FQNNGV. TCR beta cDNA libraries included unique molecular identifiers. TCRdb re-derived calls from the PCR reads in MiXCR, one entry per CDR3 protein. The sample records a few hundred thousand distinct CDR3 sequences, 30% to 40% being singletons. The source of this sequence is a girl aged 2-17 years with multiple sclerosis. This chain joins TRBV11-2 and TRBJ2-3; perhaps TRBD1 as D (6 bases). The material sequenced was blood. The CDR3, as DNA: TGTGCCAGCAGCCTCATAACAGGGTACGCAGATACGCAGTATTTT. Protein: CASSLITGYADTQYF.